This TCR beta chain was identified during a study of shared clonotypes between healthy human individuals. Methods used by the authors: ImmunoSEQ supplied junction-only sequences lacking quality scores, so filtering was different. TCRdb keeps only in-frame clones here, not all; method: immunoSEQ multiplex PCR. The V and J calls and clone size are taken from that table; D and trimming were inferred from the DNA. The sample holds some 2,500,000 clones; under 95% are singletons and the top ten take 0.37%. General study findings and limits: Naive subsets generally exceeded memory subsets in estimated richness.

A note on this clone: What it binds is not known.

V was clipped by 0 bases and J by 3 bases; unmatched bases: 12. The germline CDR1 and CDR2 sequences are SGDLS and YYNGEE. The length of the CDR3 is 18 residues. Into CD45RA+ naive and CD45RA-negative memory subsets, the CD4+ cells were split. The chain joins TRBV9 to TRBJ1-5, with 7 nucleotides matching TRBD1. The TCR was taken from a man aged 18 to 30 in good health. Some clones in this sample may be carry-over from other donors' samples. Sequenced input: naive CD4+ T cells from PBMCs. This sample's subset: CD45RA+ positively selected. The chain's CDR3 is CASSVVPPRQGLNQPQHF. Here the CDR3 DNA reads TGTGCCAGCAGCGTAGTACCCCCTAGACAGGGCCTCAATCAGCCCCAGCATTTT.